This T cell receptor beta chain was identified during a study of cytomegalovirus exposure and HLA in healthy donors. The length of the CDR3 is 17 residues. Germline trimming cut 7 bases from V and 3 bases from J; bases unmatched to any gene: 13. Germline CDR1 reads SQVTM; CDR2 reads ANQGSEA. General study findings and limits: Later genetic work tied a missense DCLRE1C variant to beta-chain V and J trimming.

PCR employed 60 Vbeta and 13 Jbeta primers. Method: immunoSEQ multiplex PCR; TCRdb's copy keeps in-frame clones and lacks some. The sample comprises 150,000 to 180,000 clones, around 84% of which are singletons, and around 5.6% rests with the top ten. With regard to this clone: Its specificity is unknown.

The specimen sequenced was PBMCs. The receptor comes from a woman aged 40-49 years in good health and CMV-seropositive. The gene calls are TRBV29-1 and TRBJ1-4; 11 bases map to TRBD1. The CDR3, as DNA: TGCAGCGCTATAGGACAGGGGGCATTATTTTCTAATGAAAAACTGTTTTTT. Protein: CSAIGQGALFSNEKLFF.